Here is one T cell receptor (beta chain) with its context. This entry is derived from a study of T cells after somatic rescue of genetic block. Sequencing used immunoSEQ multiplex PCR; TCRdb keeps in-frame clones, though not all of them. This table has 9,500 to 10,000 clones, around 69% appearing once. This CDR3 is 14 amino acids long. Germline CDR1 is MNHNY and CDR2 is SVGAGI (reference sequence). V was clipped by 7 bases and J by 2 bases, with 13 bases between them. The clonotype comes from a boy aged 5-17 years. Sequencing was done on a sample of peripheral blood mononuclear cells (PBMCs). This chain joins TRBV6-6 and TRBJ2-3; D gene ambiguous. This CDR3 is CASNSILTTDTQYF. The CDR3 nucleotides are TGTGCCAGCAACTCCATTTTAACCACAGATACGCAGTATTTT.